These 29 T cell receptor beta chains share one sample of origin, sequenced in a study of neurological immune-mediated disorders. TCRdb re-derived calls from the 5' RACE reads in MiXCR, one entry per CDR3 protein. The table includes about 59,000 distinct CDR3 sequences, 9.5% to 15% detected once. Sequencing input: PBMCs. Receptors were obtained from a woman in her sixties with HTLV-1-associated myelopathy (HAM/TSP).

This clonotype appeared many times. The genes are TRBV9 and TRBJ2-5, with D perhaps TRBD2 (5 bases). The length of the CDR3 is 13 residues. Germline V gives CDR1 SGDLS, CDR2 YYNGEE. V dropped 1 base and J dropped 5 bases, with 9 bases sitting between them. For the CDR3, the DNA is TGTGCCAGCAGCGTACGGGATCGGGAGACCCAGTACTTC. This encodes CASSVRDRETQYF.

This clonotype was recorded many times. The chain combines TRBV2 with TRBJ1-6; 8 nucleotides line up with TRBD1. Germline trimming cut 7 bases from V and 9 bases from J; bases unmatched to any gene: 14. This CDR3 contains 16 residues. Germline V gene data show CDR1 as SNHLY and CDR2 as FYNNEI. The CDR3 region is CASTSAPDRGFSPLHF. The CDR3 DNA reads as TGTGCCAGCACCAGTGCGCCAGACAGGGGATTTTCACCCCTCCACTTT. The full variable domain, with the rest looked up from reference TRBV2 and TRBJ1-6, is EPEVTQTPSHQVTQMGQEVILRCVPISNHLYFYWYRQILGQKVEFLVSFYNNEISEKSEIFDDQFSVERPDGSNFTLKIRSTKLEDSAMYFCASTSAPDRGFSPLHFGNGTRLTVT.

The sample holds many counts of this clonotype. The chain carries TRBV7-9 and TRBJ1-1, with D hard to call. Germline V CDR1 and CDR2: SEHNR, FQNEAQ (reference sequence). Trimming took 1 base from V and 6 from J, leaving 6 bases between them. The CDR3 extends over 12 amino acids. The CDR3 DNA follows: TGTGCCAGCAGCTTAGGTCCGCCTGAAGCTTTCTTT. Translation: CASSLGPPEAFF.

On this clonotype: This could be a read error, since a much larger clone is one nucleotide away. The CDR3, as DNA: TGTGCCAGCAGATGGGGATCCCCCTCCTACGAGCAGTACTTC. Its protein is CASRWGSPSYEQYF. The chain is built from TRBV11-2 and TRBJ2-7; D is unresolved. There are 14 residues in the CDR3. Looked up from germline, CDR1 is SGHAT and CDR2 is FQNNGV. Trimming removed 6 bases from V and 0 bases from J, with 12 bases in between.

This clonotype has at least ten counts. The chain joins TRBV7-2 to TRBJ2-1; D might be TRBD2 (5 bases). There are 16 residues in the CDR3. V gave up 2 bases and J gave up 4 bases, with 15 bases separating them. CDR1 is SGHTA and CDR2 is FQGNSA in the germline V gene. This chain's CDR3 is CASSLWLEAPYNEQFF. CDR3 in DNA: TGTGCCAGCAGCTTATGGCTGGAGGCGCCTTACAATGAGCAGTTCTTC.

This clonotype was detected ten times or more. This chain links TRBV5-1 with TRBJ2-6; no reliable D call. V dropped 1 base and J dropped 3 bases, with 8 bases sitting between them. The CDR3 length is 15 residues. The germline CDR1 and CDR2 sequences are SGHRS and YFSETQ. CDR3 loop: CASSLRLGGANVLTF. The CDR3 coding sequence is TGCGCCAGCAGCTTGAGGCTGGGTGGGGCCAACGTCCTGACTTTC.

The table lists this clonotype with many counts. The gene calls are TRBV20-1 and TRBJ1-1; D remains ambiguous. Germline V CDR1 and CDR2: DFQATT, SNEGSKA (reference sequence). This CDR3 comprises 12 residues. Between the trimmed V and J ends, which lost 6 bases and 1 base, there was a span of 9 bases. CDR3 protein: CSAIGQNTEAFF. CDR3 sequence (DNA): TGCAGTGCCATCGGTCAGAACACTGAAGCTTTCTTT.

This clonotype came up many times. This chain connects TRBV5-1 to TRBJ2-5, with TRBD2 matching over 7 bases. The germline CDR1 and CDR2 sequences are SGHRS and YFSETQ. This CDR3 contains 15 residues. Trimming at V came to 2 bases and at J to 5 bases, leaving 9 bases not matched to a gene. The CDR3 is CASSLGVREGETQYF. The CDR3 nucleotides are TGCGCCAGCAGCTTAGGAGTTAGGGAGGGCGAGACCCAGTACTTC.

This clonotype was seen ten or more times. The rearrangement links TRBV7-2 to TRBJ2-7, with 10 bases that match TRBD1. Trimming cost V 4 bases and J 0 bases; bases outside gene matches: 3. This CDR3 region has 15 residues. The germline gives CDR1 SGHTA, CDR2 FQGNSA. CDR3 in DNA: TGTGCCAGCAGCTCCTGGACAGGGGGCTCCTACGAGCAGTACTTC. Protein: CASSSWTGGSYEQYF.

This clonotype appeared many times. The gene calls are TRBV25-1 and TRBJ1-6; D unresolved. Germline V gene sequence: CDR1 MGHDK, CDR2 SYGVNS. This CDR3 region has 15 residues. V was shortened by 6 bases and J by 4 bases, with 13 bases between the two germline ends. The CDR3 DNA follows: TGTGCCAGCAGGGGAACACCAACTTATAATTCACCCCTCCACTTT. Amino acids: CASRGTPTYNSPLHF.

Ten or more counts support this clonotype. This rearrangement joins TRBV20-1 to TRBJ1-1; TRBD1 is a possible D gene (5 bases). V gave up 3 bases and J gave up 1 base, with 9 bases separating them. The CDR3 sequence is 13 residues long. Germline CDR1 is DFQATT and CDR2 is SNEGSKA (reference sequence). Written as DNA, the CDR3 is TGCAGTGCTAGCGACAGCTGGAACACTGAAGCTTTCTTT. Amino acids: CSASDSWNTEAFF.

Judged by abundance, this clonotype is medium-sized. This chain uses TRBV20-1 with TRBJ2-1, with TRBD2 as a possible D gene (5 bases). Germline V CDR1 and CDR2: DFQATT, SNEGSKA (reference sequence). The CDR3 consists of 14 residues. Trimming pared 6 bases from V and 9 bases from J, leaving 21 bases between. The CDR3 loop is CSAPLDPKSGEQFF. CDR3 in DNA: TGCAGTGCGCCGTTGGACCCAAAAAGCGGTGAGCAGTTCTTC.

This chain joins TRBV14 and TRBJ2-3, with TRBD2 matching over 13 bases. The J segment lost 4 bases and the V segment lost 5 bases, leaving 3 bases of the junction unmatched. There are 15 residues in the CDR3. CDR1 is SGHDN and CDR2 is FVKESK in the germline V gene. As DNA, the CDR3 is TGTGCCAGCAGCAAAGGACTAGCGGGAGCAGATACGCAGTATTTT. Its protein is CASSKGLAGADTQYF.

This clonotype was recorded at least ten times. The chain carries TRBV29-1 and TRBJ2-7, with 7 bases fitting TRBD1. CDR3 length: 12 residues. V shed 4 bases, J shed 6 bases, and the junction held 6 bases outside the gene matches. CDR1 and CDR2 (germline): SQVTM, ANQGSEA. The CDR3 DNA sequence: TGCAGCGTTGTGAGGGGGCCTGGCGAGCAGTACTTC. It codes for CSVVRGPGEQYF.

This clonotype showed up many times. The chain recombines TRBV14 with TRBJ2-7, with 7 bases lining up with TRBD2. This CDR3 contains 16 residues. Germline assignment: CDR1 SGHDN and CDR2 FVKESK. Trimming cost V 4 bases and J 0 bases; bases outside gene matches: 9. CDR3 sequence reads: CASSREGWEHSYEQYF. In DNA, the CDR3 is TGTGCCAGCAGCCGGGAGGGTTGGGAACACTCCTACGAGCAGTACTTC.

This clonotype appeared many times. The chain joins TRBV30 to TRBJ2-1; 9 nucleotides match TRBD2. V lost 0 bases, J lost 4 bases, and 1 base stayed unmatched. The CDR3 consists of 14 residues. Germline V gene data show CDR1 as GTSNPN and CDR2 as SVGIG (reference sequence). For the CDR3, the DNA is TGTGCCTGGAGTGTACTAGCGGGTTACAATGAGCAGTTCTTC. Translation: CAWSVLAGYNEQFF.

This clonotype appeared many times. This chain uses TRBV24-1 with TRBJ2-1; 8 bases map to TRBD2. The CDR3 spans 15 residues. After removal of 5 bases from V and 10 bases from J, the junction contained 12 bases not matched to a gene. Germline CDR1 is KGHDR and CDR2 is SFDVKD. The CDR3 DNA reads TGTGCCACCAGTGGCCTAGCGGGCACTCCAGCGGAGCAGTTCTTC. Amino acids: CATSGLAGTPAEQFF.

The sample holds many counts of this clonotype. V usage is TRBV5-6 and J usage is TRBJ2-3; 15 bases fit TRBD2. Losses at the gene ends were 3 bases for V and 3 bases for J; bases not matched to a gene: 2. Germline V lookup: CDR1 SGHDT, CDR2 YYEEEE. The CDR3 is made up of 16 amino acids. The CDR3 protein is CASSSGTSGRTDTQYF. The CDR3, as DNA: TGTGCCAGCAGCTCCGGGACTAGCGGGAGGACAGATACGCAGTATTTT.

About this clonotype: This may come from a read error, since a much larger clone is one base off. The genes are TRBV5-1 and TRBJ2-5; D gene uncertain. The V gene's germline CDR1 is SGHRS and CDR2 YFSETQ. V was shortened by 1 base and J by 5 bases, with 12 bases between the two germline ends. This CDR3 comprises 14 residues. This CDR3 reads CASSLRAVRETQYF. CDR3 in DNA: TGCGCCAGCAGCTTGCGGGCTGTGAGGGAGACCCAGTACTTC.

The table lists this clonotype with a few counts. V is TRBV5-6 and J is TRBJ1-5, with D uncertain. With 1 base removed from V and 4 bases from J, the gap between germline ends came to 12 bases. This CDR3 region has 15 residues. CDR1 and CDR2 from the germline V gene are SGHDT and YYEEEE. The CDR3 bases are TGTGCCAGCAGCTTGTACTCCACGGGAAATCAGCCCCAGCATTTT. Protein: CASSLYSTGNQPQHF.

This clonotype was counted at least ten times. The chain joins TRBV6-6 to TRBJ2-2, with a possible D match to TRBD2 (5 bases). The CDR3 consists of 15 residues. CDR1 and CDR2 from the germline V gene are MNHNY and SVGAGI (reference sequence). V lost 5 bases to trimming and J lost 9 bases, with 19 bases between them. The DNA for the CDR3 is TGTGCCAGCAGTCTAAAGGGCCCGTGGGAGCGGGAGCTGTTTTTT. It is translated as CASSLKGPWERELFF.

The chain uses TRBV21-1 and TRBJ2-2; the table's D call, TRBD2, was not checked against the DNA. TRBV21-1 is recorded as a pseudogene. CDR3 length: 17 residues. The CDR3: CASSKGRTSGNNGELFF. CDR3 bases: TGTGCCAGCAGCAAAGGAAGGACTAGCGGGAACAACGGGGAGCTTTTTTTT.

Ten or more counts support this clonotype. The chain has TRBV6-6 and TRBJ2-1; the match to TRBD2 covers 14 bases. Trimming at V came to 5 bases and at J to 15 bases, leaving 12 bases not matched to a gene. Germline V CDR1 and CDR2: MNHNY, SVGAGI (reference sequence). The CDR3 has 15 amino acids. The CDR3: CASSTHERLAGGVFF. CDR3 nucleotides: TGTGCCAGCAGTACACATGAACGACTAGCGGGAGGGGTGTTCTTC.

This clonotype was detected many times. This chain links TRBV7-9 with TRBJ2-7, with 7 bases fitting TRBD2. After removal of 5 bases from V and 0 bases from J, the junction contained 13 bases not matched to a gene. The CDR3 contains 17 residues. Germline-derived CDR1 and CDR2 are SEHNR and FQNEAQ (reference sequence). CDR3 residues: CASSAGSAGISSYEQYF. For the CDR3, the DNA is TGTGCCAGCAGCGCTGGGTCAGCGGGAATTAGCTCCTACGAGCAGTACTTC.

The table lists this clonotype with many counts. The rearrangement uses TRBV9 and TRBJ2-7; D is tentatively TRBD1 or TRBD2 (5 bases each). There are 14 residues in the CDR3. Germline lookup yields CDR1 SGDLS and CDR2 YYNGEE. V gave up 0 bases and J gave up 4 bases, with 11 bases separating them. CDR3 region: CASSVEGSAYEQYF. For the CDR3, the DNA is TGTGCCAGCAGCGTAGAGGGGAGTGCTTACGAGCAGTACTTC.

This clonotype was detected many times. J is TRBJ1-2 and V is TRBV29-1; no clear D. CDR3 length equals 11 residues. Germline V gives CDR1 SQVTM, CDR2 ANQGSEA. V was pared by 6 bases and J by 5 bases, with 10 bases between. The CDR3 here is CSVLSLYGYTF. As DNA, the CDR3 is TGCAGCGTCCTGAGCTTATATGGCTACACCTTC. The full variable domain, in which reference TRBV29-1 and TRBJ1-2 provide the parts outside the CDR3, is SAVISQKPSRDICQRGTSLTIQCQVDSQVTMMFWYRQQPGQSLTLIATANQGSEATYESGFVIDKFPISRPNLTFSTLTVSNMSPEDSSIYLCSVLSLYGYTFGSGTRLTVV.

The chain uses TRBV7-2 and TRBJ1-5; 7 bases fit TRBD1. CDR3 length: 17 amino acids. After removal of 1 base from V and 5 bases from J, the junction contained 11 bases not matched to a gene. The germline V gene has CDR1 SGHTA and CDR2 FQGNSA. For the CDR3, the DNA is TGTGCCAGCAGCTTAGAGGGGAGTAGGGGGCTTTATCAGCCCCAGCATTTT. This gives the protein CASSLEGSRGLYQPQHF.

There are many counts of this clonotype. The rearrangement joins TRBV20-1 to TRBJ2-5; maybe TRBD2 (6 bases). In germline, CDR1 is DFQATT, CDR2 SNEGSKA (reference sequence). This CDR3 comprises 15 residues. V was pared by 0 bases and J by 4 bases, with 15 bases between. The CDR3 nucleotides are TGCAGTGCTAGAGATCCCTCAGAGGGAGGAGAGACCCAGTACTTC. Translating gives CSARDPSEGGETQYF.

The sample holds many counts of this clonotype. The rearrangement joins TRBV6-5 to TRBJ2-7, with 11 bases lining up with TRBD2. CDR3 length equals 15 residues. V gave up 6 bases and J gave up 0 bases; unmatched junction bases: 4. The germline gives CDR1 MNHEY, CDR2 SVGAGI. The CDR3: CASRVAGGGSYEQYF. DNA of the CDR3: TGTGCCAGCAGAGTAGCGGGAGGGGGCTCCTACGAGCAGTACTTC.